These 16 T cell receptor beta chains were sequenced from one sample in a study of blood T cell repertoires in COVID-19. Profiled with immunoSEQ multiplex PCR; TCRdb holds only in-frame clones, not every one. Here the sample spans about 400,000 clones, about 88% being singletons. The sequencing sample was made of PBMCs or T cells enriched from blood (not recorded which). Receptors originate from a woman in her twenties or thirties who had recovered from COVID-19.

This clone was observed a single time. The gene calls are TRBV6-5 and TRBJ1-6; weak D call: TRBD1 (6 bases). The CDR3 has 16 residues. V gave up 0 bases and J gave up 9 bases, with 15 bases separating them. Germline loops: CDR1 MNHEY, CDR2 SVGAGI. In DNA, the CDR3 is TGTGCCAGCAGTTACTCCACCCAGGGGATAGGTTCACCCCTCCACTTT. Its translation: CASSYSTQGIGSPLHF.

The chain carries TRBV15 and TRBJ2-1; 9 bases fit TRBD1. CDR3 length: 17 residues. The ends lost 5 bases at V and 5 bases at J; junction bases unmatched: 13. Germline V gene data show CDR1 as LNHNV and CDR2 as YYDKDF (reference sequence). This CDR3 is CATSRKPPGQGNNEQFF. The DNA of the CDR3 is TGTGCCACCAGCCGCAAGCCTCCGGGACAGGGCAACAATGAGCAGTTCTTC. The whole variable domain, filled in from reference TRBV15 and TRBJ2-1, reads DAMVIQNPRYQVTQFGKPVTLSCSQTLNHNVMYWYQQKSSQAPKLLFHYYDKDFNNEADTPDNFQSRRPNTSFCFLDIRSPGLGDTAMYLCATSRKPPGQGNNEQFFGPGTRLTVL.

The chain has TRBV11-2 and TRBJ2-1, with 9 bases matching TRBD2. This CDR3 has 14 residues. V was clipped by 8 bases and J by 9 bases; unmatched bases: 11. Looked up from germline, CDR1 is SGHAT and CDR2 is FQNNGV. DNA for the CDR3: TGTGCCAGCCCCCCGGGACTAGCTGAAAGTGAGCAGTTCTTC. This encodes CASPPGLAESEQFF.

This clone has a handful of counts. This chain joins TRBV11-3 and TRBJ2-3; D is perhaps TRBD1 (5 bases). V was clipped by 7 bases and J by 4 bases, with 15 bases between them. The CDR3 loop spans 14 amino acids. CDR1 is SGHNT, CDR2 YENEEA, per germline. The CDR3 DNA is TGTGCCAGCACCAACCAGGGTAACTCAGATACGCAGTATTTT. It codes for CASTNQGNSDTQYF.

V gene TRBV2 combines with J gene TRBJ1-4; no reliable D call. Trimming left V 6 bases short and J 5 bases short, with 10 bases between. Germline CDR1 reads SNHLY; CDR2 reads FYNNEI. The length of the CDR3 is 13 residues. CDR3 bases: TGTGCCAGCAGGATATCCCGGAATGAAAAACTGTTTTTT. This sequence encodes CASRISRNEKLFF.

As regards this clone: This sample includes further DNA sequences coding for the same CDR3. The chain links TRBV5-1 to TRBJ1-2, with unresolved D. From germline, CDR1 is SGHRS and CDR2 YFSETQ. The V and J ends lost 4 bases and 5 bases respectively, with 9 bases between them. The CDR3 covers 12 residues. The CDR3 DNA follows: TGCGCCAGCAGCCGAGATTTTTATGGCTACACCTTC. This sequence encodes CASSRDFYGYTF. Looking up the rest from reference TRBV5-1 and TRBJ1-2 gives the full variable domain: KAGVTQTPRYLIKTRGQQVTLSCSPISGHRSVSWYQQTPGQGLQFLFEYFSETQRNKGNFPGRFSGRQFSNSRSEMNVSTLELGDSALYLCASSRDFYGYTFGSGTRLTVV.

This rearrangement joins TRBV2 to TRBJ1-2, with 8 bases aligning to TRBD1. Germline CDR1 is SNHLY and CDR2 is FYNNEI. This CDR3 is built from 14 residues. Unmatched junction bases numbered 10, after V lost 9 bases and J lost 4 bases. For the CDR3, the DNA is TGTGCCAGTACCCGGACAGGGAAGGGCTATGGCTACACCTTC. It yields the protein CASTRTGKGYGYTF.

In nucleotides, the CDR3 is TGCGCCAGCAGCCCGGACCCTCGGGGAGTCTATGGCTACACCTTC. Residues: CASSPDPRGVYGYTF. V usage is TRBV5-1 and J usage is TRBJ1-2; D is uncertain. Germline V gene lookup returns CDR1 SGHRS and CDR2 YFSETQ. This CDR3 has 15 residues. Between the trimmed V and J ends, which lost 4 bases and 4 bases, there was a span of 17 bases.

In the case of this clone: Other nucleotide sequences in the sample specify the same CDR3. The gene calls are TRBV18 and TRBJ2-5; no clear D gene. Germline-derived CDR1 and CDR2 are KGHSH and LQKENI. With 0 bases removed from V and 5 bases from J, the gap between germline ends came to 7 bases. The CDR3 loop spans 13 amino acids. This CDR3 is CASSPPSAETQYF. The CDR3, as DNA: TGTGCCAGCTCACCACCGTCTGCGGAGACCCAGTACTTC.

This chain joins TRBV7-8 and TRBJ1-3; tentatively, D is TRBD1 (6 bases). CDR3 length: 13 residues. The V and J ends lost 9 bases and 0 bases respectively, with 9 bases between them. Germline loops: CDR1 SGHVS, CDR2 FQNEAQ. Here the CDR3 reads CASTGSSGNTIYF. The CDR3 DNA sequence: TGTGCCAGTACAGGGAGCTCTGGAAACACCATATATTTT.

The chain employs TRBV30 and TRBJ1-1; 10 bases fit TRBD1. The CDR3 has 17 amino acids. From germline, CDR1 is GTSNPN and CDR2 SVGIG (reference sequence). Losses at the gene ends were 3 bases for V and 0 bases for J; bases not matched to a gene: 10. The CDR3 DNA is TGTGCCTGGAGCAGGGACAGGGGAGGAGAGGTGAACACTGAAGCTTTCTTT. It encodes CAWSRDRGGEVNTEAFF.

The V gene is TRBV24-1, the J gene TRBJ2-5, with D possibly being TRBD1 (7 bases). Trimming stripped 4 bases from V and 4 bases from J, with 15 bases between. The CDR3 is 15 amino acids. Germline CDR1 KGHDR, CDR2 SFDVKD. The CDR3 nucleotides read TGTGCCACCAGTGACCTCGCGCAGGGGGGAGAGACCCAGTACTTC. It translates to CATSDLAQGGETQYF.

The chain employs TRBV29-1 and TRBJ2-7, with a tentative D call TRBD1 (6 bases). Between the trimmed V and J ends, which lost 3 bases and 5 bases, there was a span of 8 bases. This CDR3 contains 11 residues. Germline assignment: CDR1 SQVTM and CDR2 ANQGSEA. DNA for the CDR3: TGCAGCGTTGACAGGGGCCACGAGCAGTACTTC. Translation: CSVDRGHEQYF.

The J gene is TRBJ2-3, the V gene TRBV19; 9 bases fit TRBD2. In germline, CDR1 is LNHDA, CDR2 SQIVND (reference sequence). V lost 3 bases to trimming and J lost 3 bases; unmatched junction nucleotides: 10. The CDR3 is made up of 17 amino acids. The CDR3 reads CASSISSGRPLTDTQYF. DNA of the CDR3: TGTGCCAGTAGTATTTCGAGCGGGAGGCCCTTGACAGATACGCAGTATTTT. The whole variable domain, filled in from reference TRBV19 and TRBJ2-3, reads DGGITQSPKYLFRKEGQNVTLSCEQNLNHDAMYWYRQDPGQGLRLIYYSQIVNDFQKGDIAEGYSVSREKKESFPLTVTSAQKNPTAFYLCASSISSGRPLTDTQYFGPGTRLTVL.

The chain joins TRBV19 to TRBJ2-7; TRBD1 matches at 9 bases. The CDR3 covers 15 residues. Germline assignment: CDR1 LNHDA and CDR2 SQIVND (reference sequence). V shed 7 bases and J 3 bases; nucleotides not matched to a gene: 10. CDR3 in amino acids: CASTHGGTGSYEQYF. The DNA for the CDR3 is TGTGCCAGTACCCACGGGGGGACAGGGAGCTACGAGCAGTACTTC.

CDR3 sequence: CSAPRERTQYF. In DNA form, the CDR3 reads TGCAGTGCTCCCCGGGAGCGCACGCAGTATTTT. The rearrangement uses TRBV20-1 and TRBJ2-3; possible D gene TRBD2, 6 bases. Trimming stripped 5 bases from V and 9 bases from J, with 12 bases between. Germline V CDR1 and CDR2: DFQATT, SNEGSKA (reference sequence). The CDR3 loop spans 11 amino acids.